Detailed here is one T cell receptor beta chain. Antigen unknown. A single record per CDR3 protein comes from TCRdb applying MiXCR to the RT-PCR reads. This sample yields hundreds of thousands of distinct CDR3 sequences, of which around 16% are seen a single time; around a tenth belongs to the top ten. The data were obtained in a study of response to subunit inactivated influenza vaccine. General study findings and limits: After each seasonal influenza vaccination, few new T cells are recruited, the authors suggested.

Trimming took 0 bases from V and 0 from J; bases not matched to a gene: 9. This CDR3 has 20 amino acids. The germline gives CDR1 LGHNA, CDR2 YNFKEQ. The rearrangement joins TRBV4-2 to TRBJ1-6, with 9 bases aligning to TRBD1. This TCR was recovered from a man aged 50 to 59 who received an inactivated influenza vaccine. The sequencing used PBMCs from blood, collected about 13 days after vaccination. CDR3 in DNA: TGTGCCAGCAGCCAAGATAGAGGGACAGGGCAATACTCCTATAATTCACCCCTCCACTTT. It specifies CASSQDRGTGQYSYNSPLHF.